This T cell receptor (beta chain) was sequenced during a study of shared clonotypes between healthy human individuals. Study outcomes and limitations: Richness estimates generally favored naive over memory subsets.

Sequencing was at deep level. Measured with immunoSEQ multiplex PCR; TCRdb has only the in-frame clones, and not every one. The table includes 2,500,000 or so clones, just under 95% detected once. Germline V lookup: CDR1 MNHNS, CDR2 SASEGT. Trimming took 8 bases from V and 3 from J; bases not matched to a gene: 4. CDR3 length equals 13 residues. A note on this clone: Its antigen is not identified.

Sequencing was done on a sample of naive CD4+ T cells from PBMCs. This sample's subset: CD45RA+ positively selected. The sequence was collected from a man younger than 35 in good health. Some clones in this sample may be carry-over from other donors' samples. This chain joins TRBV6-1 and TRBJ2-3, with 8 positions matching TRBD1. CDR3 sequence (DNA): TGTGCCAGCCGCCGGACAGGGACAGATACGCAGTATTTT. Amino acid sequence: CASRRTGTDTQYF.